The 10 T cell receptor beta chains reported below all come from one sample, sequenced in a study of blood T cell repertoires in COVID-19. Using immunoSEQ multiplex PCR, the repertoire was profiled, and TCRdb retains in-frame clones only, with some absent. The sample holds 65,000 to 90,000 clones, about 93% seen once. The sequencing input was peripheral blood. The receptors stem from a human donor in a cohort sampled during active COVID-19.

The V gene is TRBV7-9, the J gene TRBJ2-4; TRBD1 agrees at 10 bases. The V and J ends lost 5 bases and 2 bases, in that order; junction bases with no gene match: 15. The germline V gene has CDR1 SEHNR and CDR2 FQNEAQ (reference sequence). This CDR3 region has 19 residues. This chain's CDR3 is CASSPTGTGVFPTKNIQYF. CDR3 coding DNA: TGTGCCAGCAGCCCGACCGGGACAGGGGTTTTTCCGACCAAAAACATTCAGTACTTC. Together with reference TRBV7-9 and TRBJ2-4, the CDR3 gives the full variable domain: DTGVSQNPRHKITKRGQNVTFRCDPISEHNRLYWYRQTLGQGPEFLTYFQNEAQLEKSRLLSDRFSAERPKGSFSTLEIQRTEQGDSAMYLCASSPTGTGVFPTKNIQYFGAGTRLSVL.

The V and J genes are TRBV2 and TRBJ1-6, with 11 bases lining up with TRBD1. This CDR3 has 15 residues. Germline CDR1 reads SNHLY; CDR2 reads FYNNEI. The ends lost 4 bases at V and 9 bases at J; junction bases unmatched: 5. CDR3 bases: TGTGCCAGCAGTGTGGGACAGGGGGGGGGTTCACCCCTCCACTTT. Encoded protein: CASSVGQGGGSPLHF.

In this sample, this clone turned up once. The chain carries TRBV3-1 (or the pseudogene TRBV3-2) and TRBJ2-5; 12 bases map to TRBD2. The junction had 4 bases not matched to a gene; V was cut back by 4 bases and J by 4 bases. Germline V gene sequence: CDR1 LGHDT, CDR2 YNNKEL (reference sequence). The CDR3 covers 15 residues. In DNA, the CDR3 is TGTGCCAGCAGCCTCCGGACTAGCGGGGCAGAGACCCAGTACTTC. This sequence encodes CASSLRTSGAETQYF.

This chain links TRBV5-4 with TRBJ2-5, with TRBD1 identical over 9 bases. Germline loops: CDR1 SGHNT, CDR2 YYREEE (reference sequence). Trimming at V came to 3 bases and at J to 3 bases, leaving 9 bases not matched to a gene. The CDR3 extends over 16 amino acids. The CDR3 nucleotides read TGTGCCAGCAGCTCACCCGGGACAGGGTTAAAAGAGACCCAGTACTTC. It yields the protein CASSSPGTGLKETQYF. Variable domain in full (rest from reference TRBV5-4 and TRBJ2-5): ETGVTQSPTHLIKTRGQQVTLRCSSQSGHNTVSWYQQALGQGPQFIFQYYREEENGRGNFPPRFSGLQFPNYSSELNVNALELDDSALYLCASSSPGTGLKETQYFGPGTRLLVL.

The J gene is TRBJ2-2, the V gene TRBV12-3 or TRBV12-4; the D is unclear. Between the trimmed V and J ends, which lost 3 bases and 5 bases, there was a span of 4 bases. This CDR3 spans 12 amino acids. The CDR3, as DNA: TGTGCCAGCAGTTTGACAACCGGGGAGCTGTTTTTT. Residues: CASSLTTGELFF.

The chain has TRBV5-1 and TRBJ2-2; D perhaps matches TRBD1 (6 bases). This CDR3 contains 14 residues. The V gene lost 4 bases and the J gene lost 3 bases, with 10 bases spanning the gap. Germline V gives CDR1 SGHRS, CDR2 YFSETQ. The CDR3 loop reads CASSPQGHTGELFF. As DNA, the CDR3 is TGCGCCAGCAGCCCACAGGGCCACACCGGGGAGCTGTTTTTT.

Comment on this clone: Additional DNA sequences in this sample encode the identical CDR3. The chain is built from TRBV9 and TRBJ1-2, with 7 positions matching TRBD1. Germline V lookup: CDR1 SGDLS, CDR2 YYNGEE. After removal of 0 bases from V and 3 bases from J, the junction contained 5 bases not matched to a gene. The CDR3 totals 15 residues. The CDR3 DNA reads as TGTGCCAGCAGCGTAGGAGTAGGGGGCGACTATGGCTACACCTTC. Its translation: CASSVGVGGDYGYTF.

This rearrangement joins TRBV30 to TRBJ2-7; maybe TRBD1 (5 bases). CDR1 is GTSNPN and CDR2 is SVGIG in the germline V gene (reference sequence). The V end was cut by 8 bases, the J end by 0 bases, with 14 bases between. This CDR3 spans 13 amino acids. The CDR3 here is CAADKVISYEQYF. CDR3 DNA sequence: TGTGCCGCGGACAAAGTGATCTCCTACGAGCAGTACTTC.

This clone was counted a few times. The V gene is TRBV5-1, the J gene TRBJ2-3; 10 bases align to TRBD1. Germline CDR1 and CDR2: SGHRS and YFSETQ. This CDR3 region has 15 residues. With 3 bases clipped from V and 4 bases from J, the junction kept 5 bases outside the gene matches. CDR3 nucleotides: TGCGCCAGCAGCTCCCGGACAGGGGGATCAGATACGCAGTATTTT. Translation: CASSSRTGGSDTQYF.

The chain has TRBV5-1 and TRBJ1-4; D gene ambiguous. This CDR3 has 15 residues. The germline V gene has CDR1 SGHRS and CDR2 YFSETQ. V was cut by 0 bases and J by 6 bases, with 12 bases left in between. CDR3 amino acids: CASSLAGRVDEKLFF. The CDR3 DNA follows: TGCGCCAGCAGCTTGGCCGGGCGGGTAGATGAAAAACTGTTTTTT. The entire variable domain, with the rest obtained from reference TRBV5-1 and TRBJ1-4, is as follows: KAGVTQTPRYLIKTRGQQVTLSCSPISGHRSVSWYQQTPGQGLQFLFEYFSETQRNKGNFPGRFSGRQFSNSRSEMNVSTLELGDSALYLCASSLAGRVDEKLFFGSGTQLSVL.